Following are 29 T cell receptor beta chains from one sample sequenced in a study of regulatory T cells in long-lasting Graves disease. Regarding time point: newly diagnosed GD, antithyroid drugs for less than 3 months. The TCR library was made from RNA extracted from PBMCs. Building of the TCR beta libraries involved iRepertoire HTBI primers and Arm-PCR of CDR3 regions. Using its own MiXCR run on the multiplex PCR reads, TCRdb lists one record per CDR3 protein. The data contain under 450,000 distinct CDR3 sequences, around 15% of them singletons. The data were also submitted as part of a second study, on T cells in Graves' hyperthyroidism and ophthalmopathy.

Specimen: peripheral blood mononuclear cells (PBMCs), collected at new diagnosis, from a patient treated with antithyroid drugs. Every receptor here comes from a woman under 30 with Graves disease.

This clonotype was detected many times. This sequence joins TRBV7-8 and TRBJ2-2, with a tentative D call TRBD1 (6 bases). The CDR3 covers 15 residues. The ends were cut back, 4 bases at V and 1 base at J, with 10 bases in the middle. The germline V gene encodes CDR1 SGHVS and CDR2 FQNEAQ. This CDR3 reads CASSSRDMNTGELFF. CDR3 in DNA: TGTGCCAGCAGCTCCCGGGACATGAACACCGGGGAGCTGTTTTTT.

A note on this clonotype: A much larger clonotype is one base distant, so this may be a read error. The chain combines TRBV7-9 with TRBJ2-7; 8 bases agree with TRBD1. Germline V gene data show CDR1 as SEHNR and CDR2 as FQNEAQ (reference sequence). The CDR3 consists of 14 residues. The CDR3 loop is CTSSLGTGVDEQYF. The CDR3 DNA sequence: TGTACCAGCAGCTTAGGGACAGGCGTGGACGAGCAGTACTTC. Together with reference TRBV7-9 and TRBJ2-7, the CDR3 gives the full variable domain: DTGVSQNPRHKITKRGQNVTFRCDPISEHNRLYWYRQTLGQGPEFLTYFQNEAQLEKSRLLSDRFSAERPKGSFSTLEIQRTEQGDSAMYLCTSSLGTGVDEQYFGPGTRLTVT.

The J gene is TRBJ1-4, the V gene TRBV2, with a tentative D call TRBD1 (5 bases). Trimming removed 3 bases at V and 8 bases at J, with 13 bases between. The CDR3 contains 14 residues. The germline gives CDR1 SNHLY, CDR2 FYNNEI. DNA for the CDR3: TGTGCCAGCAGTGATAGGGGCGCGGTAGAAAAACTGTTTTTT. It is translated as CASSDRGAVEKLFF.

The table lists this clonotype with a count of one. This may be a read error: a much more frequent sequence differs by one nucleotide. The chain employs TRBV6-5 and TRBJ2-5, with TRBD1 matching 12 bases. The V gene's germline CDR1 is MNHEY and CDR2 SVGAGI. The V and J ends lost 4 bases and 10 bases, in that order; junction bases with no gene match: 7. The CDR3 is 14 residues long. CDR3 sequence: CASSLGQGARVQYF. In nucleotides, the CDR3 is TGTGCCAGCAGTTTGGGACAGGGGGCGAGGGTCCAGTACTTC.

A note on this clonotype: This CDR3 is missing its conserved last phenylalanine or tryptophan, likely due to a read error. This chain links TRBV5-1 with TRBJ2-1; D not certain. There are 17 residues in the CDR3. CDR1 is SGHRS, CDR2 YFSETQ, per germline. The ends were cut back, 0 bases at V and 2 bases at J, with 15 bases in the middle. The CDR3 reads CASSLARRRHAYNEQFV. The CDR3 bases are TGCGCCAGCAGCTTGGCTCGGCGGAGACACGCCTACAATGAGCAGTTCGTC.

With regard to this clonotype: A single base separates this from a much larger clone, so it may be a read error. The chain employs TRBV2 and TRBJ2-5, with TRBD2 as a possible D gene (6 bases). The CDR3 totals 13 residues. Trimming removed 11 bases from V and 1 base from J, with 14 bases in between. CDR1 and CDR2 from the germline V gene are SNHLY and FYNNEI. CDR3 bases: TGTGCCGCCACACGGGGGACCCAAGAGACCCAGTACTTC. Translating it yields CAATRGTQETQYF.

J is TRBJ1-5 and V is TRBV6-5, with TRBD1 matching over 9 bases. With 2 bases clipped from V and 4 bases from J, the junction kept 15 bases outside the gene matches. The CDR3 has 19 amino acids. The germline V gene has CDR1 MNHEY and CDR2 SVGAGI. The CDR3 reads CASSYPTGTGFPTNQPQHF. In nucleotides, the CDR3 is TGTGCCAGCAGTTACCCGACGGGGACAGGGTTTCCTACTAATCAGCCCCAGCATTTT.

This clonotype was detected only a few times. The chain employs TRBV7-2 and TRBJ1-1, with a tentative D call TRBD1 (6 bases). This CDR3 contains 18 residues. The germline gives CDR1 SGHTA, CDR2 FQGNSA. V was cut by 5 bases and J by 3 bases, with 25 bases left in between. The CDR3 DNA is TGTGCCAGCAGCCCCCCCGGAGGCAGGGGACGGGGGGACACTGAAGCTTTCTTT. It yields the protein CASSPPGGRGRGDTEAFF.

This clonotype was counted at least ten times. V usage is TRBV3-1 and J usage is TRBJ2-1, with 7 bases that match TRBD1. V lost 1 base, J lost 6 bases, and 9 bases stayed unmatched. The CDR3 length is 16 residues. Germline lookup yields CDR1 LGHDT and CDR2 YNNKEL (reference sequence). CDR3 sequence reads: CASSQGTGAGPNEQFF. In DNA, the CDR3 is TGTGCCAGCAGCCAAGGAACAGGGGCCGGCCCCAATGAGCAGTTCTTC.

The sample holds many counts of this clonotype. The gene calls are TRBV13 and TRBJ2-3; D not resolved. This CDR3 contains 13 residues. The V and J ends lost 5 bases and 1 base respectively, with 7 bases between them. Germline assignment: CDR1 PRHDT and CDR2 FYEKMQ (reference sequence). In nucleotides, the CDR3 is TGTGCCAGCAGCCGTAAGGGCACAGATACGCAGTATTTT. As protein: CASSRKGTDTQYF.

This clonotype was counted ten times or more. DNA for the CDR3: TGTGCCAGCAGCCGTAGCGGGAGGGCCGCCTACGAGCAGTACTTC. Translated: CASSRSGRAAYEQYF. The chain is built from TRBV3-1 and TRBJ2-7; TRBD2 agrees at 11 bases. Per the germline V gene, CDR1 is LGHDT and CDR2 is YNNKEL (reference sequence). This CDR3 is built from 15 residues. V was pared by 4 bases and J by 2 bases, with 4 bases of the junction left unmatched.

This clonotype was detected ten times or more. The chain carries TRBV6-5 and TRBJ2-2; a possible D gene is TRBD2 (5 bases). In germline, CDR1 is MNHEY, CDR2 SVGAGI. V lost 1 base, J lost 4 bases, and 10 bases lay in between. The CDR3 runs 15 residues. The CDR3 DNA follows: TGTGCCAGCAGTTACTTTCGGGGTGGCACCGGGGAGCTGTTTTTT. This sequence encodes CASSYFRGGTGELFF.

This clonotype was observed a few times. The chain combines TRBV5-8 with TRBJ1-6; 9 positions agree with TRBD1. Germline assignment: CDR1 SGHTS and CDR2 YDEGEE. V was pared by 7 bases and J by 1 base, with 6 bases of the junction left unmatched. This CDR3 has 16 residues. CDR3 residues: CASGHRGLSYNSPLHF. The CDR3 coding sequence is TGTGCCAGCGGCCACAGGGGGCTTTCCTATAATTCACCCCTCCACTTT.

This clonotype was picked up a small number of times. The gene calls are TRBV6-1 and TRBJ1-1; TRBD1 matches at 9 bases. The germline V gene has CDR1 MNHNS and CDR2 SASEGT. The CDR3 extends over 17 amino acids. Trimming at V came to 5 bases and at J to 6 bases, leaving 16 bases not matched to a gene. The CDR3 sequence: CASSRQGVRGASAEAFF. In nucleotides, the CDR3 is TGTGCCAGCAGTCGACAGGGGGTTCGGGGGGCATCGGCTGAAGCTTTCTTT.

As DNA, the CDR3 is TGCGCCAGCAGCCGGTCTTCAGGGCTGTTGTCGGGCTCCTATAATTCACCCCTCCACTTT. This translates into CASSRSSGLLSGSYNSPLHF. The V gene is TRBV4-1, the J gene TRBJ1-6; the D gene is possibly TRBD1 (5 bases). This CDR3 contains 20 residues. Germline V lookup: CDR1 MGHRA, CDR2 YSYEKL. Trimming stripped 4 bases from V and 0 bases from J, with 22 bases between.

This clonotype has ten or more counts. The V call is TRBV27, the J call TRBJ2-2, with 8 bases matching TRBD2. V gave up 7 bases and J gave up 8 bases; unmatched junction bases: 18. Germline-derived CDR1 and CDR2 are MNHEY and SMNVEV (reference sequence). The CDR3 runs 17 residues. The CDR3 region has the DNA TGTGCCAGCACACCACGCCGAGCGGGAGCCTACCGGGGGGAGCTGTTTTTT. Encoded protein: CASTPRRAGAYRGELFF.

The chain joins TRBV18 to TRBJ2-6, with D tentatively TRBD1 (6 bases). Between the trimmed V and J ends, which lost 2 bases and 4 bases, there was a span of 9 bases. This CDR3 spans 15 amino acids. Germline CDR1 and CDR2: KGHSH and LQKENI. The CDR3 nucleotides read TGTGCCAGCTCACCAGGACAGTCCGGGGCCAACGTCCTGACTTTC. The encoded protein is CASSPGQSGANVLTF.

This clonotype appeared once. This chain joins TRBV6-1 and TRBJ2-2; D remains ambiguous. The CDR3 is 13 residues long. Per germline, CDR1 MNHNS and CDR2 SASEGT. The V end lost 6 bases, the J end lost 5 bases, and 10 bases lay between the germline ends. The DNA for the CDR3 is TGTGCCAGCAGGGATACTACGACCGGGGAGCTGTTTTTT. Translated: CASRDTTTGELFF.

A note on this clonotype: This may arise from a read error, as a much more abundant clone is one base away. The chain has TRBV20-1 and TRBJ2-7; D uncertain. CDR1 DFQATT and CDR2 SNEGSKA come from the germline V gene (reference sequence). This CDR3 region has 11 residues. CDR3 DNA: TGCGGTGCCCCAATACCCTACGAGCAGTACTTC. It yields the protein CGAPIPYEQYF.

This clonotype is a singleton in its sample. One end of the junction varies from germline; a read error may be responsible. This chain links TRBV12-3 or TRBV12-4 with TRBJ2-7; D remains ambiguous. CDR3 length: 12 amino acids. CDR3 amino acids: CASSVGIYEEYF. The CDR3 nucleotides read TGTGCCAGCAGTGTAGGGATCTACGAGGAGTACTTC.

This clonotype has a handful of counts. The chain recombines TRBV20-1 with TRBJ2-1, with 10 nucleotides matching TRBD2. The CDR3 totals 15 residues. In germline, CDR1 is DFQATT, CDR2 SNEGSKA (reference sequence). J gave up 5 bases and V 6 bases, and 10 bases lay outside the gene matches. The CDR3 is CSANLAGGPNNEQFF. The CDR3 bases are TGCAGTGCAAACTTAGCGGGAGGACCTAACAATGAGCAGTTCTTC.

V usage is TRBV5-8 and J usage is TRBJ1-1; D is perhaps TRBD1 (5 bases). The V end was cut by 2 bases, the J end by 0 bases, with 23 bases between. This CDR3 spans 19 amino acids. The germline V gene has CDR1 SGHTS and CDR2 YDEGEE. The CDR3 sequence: CASSLVLDSRPELNTEAFF. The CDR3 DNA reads TGTGCCAGCAGCTTAGTTCTCGACAGCCGCCCCGAACTGAACACTGAAGCTTTCTTT.

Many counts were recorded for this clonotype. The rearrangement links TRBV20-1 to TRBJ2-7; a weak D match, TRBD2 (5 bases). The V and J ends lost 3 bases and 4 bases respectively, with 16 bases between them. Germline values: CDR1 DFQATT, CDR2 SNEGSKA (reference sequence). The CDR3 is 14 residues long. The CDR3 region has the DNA TGCAGTGCTAGGGGATCAAGCGGTGTGTACGAGCAGTACTTC. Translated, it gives CSARGSSGVYEQYF.

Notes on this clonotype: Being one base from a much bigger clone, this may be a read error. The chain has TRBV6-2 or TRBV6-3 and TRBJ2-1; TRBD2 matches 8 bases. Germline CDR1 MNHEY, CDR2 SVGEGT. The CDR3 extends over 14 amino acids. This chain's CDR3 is CANSGSGGYNEQFF. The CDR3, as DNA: TGTGCCAACAGTGGAAGCGGGGGATACAATGAGCAGTTCTTC.

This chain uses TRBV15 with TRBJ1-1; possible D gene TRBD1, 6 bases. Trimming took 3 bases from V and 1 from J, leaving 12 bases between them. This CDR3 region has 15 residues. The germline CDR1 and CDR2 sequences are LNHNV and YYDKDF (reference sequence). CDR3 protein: CATSRATGSNTEAFF. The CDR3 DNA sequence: TGTGCCACCAGCAGGGCTACAGGGTCGAACACTGAAGCTTTCTTT.

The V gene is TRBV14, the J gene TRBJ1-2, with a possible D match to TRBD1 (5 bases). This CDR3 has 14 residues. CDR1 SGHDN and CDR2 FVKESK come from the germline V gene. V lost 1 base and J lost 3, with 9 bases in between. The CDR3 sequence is CASSQAQGDYGYTF. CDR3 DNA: TGTGCCAGCAGCCAAGCCCAGGGTGACTATGGCTACACCTTC.

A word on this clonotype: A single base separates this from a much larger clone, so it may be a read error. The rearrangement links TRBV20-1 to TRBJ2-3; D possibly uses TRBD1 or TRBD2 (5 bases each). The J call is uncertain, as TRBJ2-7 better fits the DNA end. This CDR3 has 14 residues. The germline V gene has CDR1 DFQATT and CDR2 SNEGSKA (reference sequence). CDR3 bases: TGCAGTGCTAGTGGGGGTTCTCACCCCTACGAGCAGTACTTC. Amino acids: CSASGGSHPYEQYF.

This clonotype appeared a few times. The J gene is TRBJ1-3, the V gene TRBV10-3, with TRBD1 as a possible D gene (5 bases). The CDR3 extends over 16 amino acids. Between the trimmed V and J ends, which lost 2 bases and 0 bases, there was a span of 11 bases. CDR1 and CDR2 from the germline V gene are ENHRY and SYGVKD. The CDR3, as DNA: TGTGCCATCAGTGAGCCCGGCGACAGCTCTGGAAACACCATATATTTT. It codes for CAISEPGDSSGNTIYF.

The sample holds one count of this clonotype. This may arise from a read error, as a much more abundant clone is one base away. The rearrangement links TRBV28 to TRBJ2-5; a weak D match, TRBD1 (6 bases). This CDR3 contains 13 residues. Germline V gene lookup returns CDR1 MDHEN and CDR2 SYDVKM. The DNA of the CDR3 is TGTGCCAGCAGTTCGGACAGAGGAGAGACCCGGTACTTC. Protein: CASSSDRGETRYF.